These 20 T cell receptor beta chains originate from one sample sequenced in a study of blood T cell repertoires in COVID-19. Sequencing was performed with immunoSEQ multiplex PCR; in TCRdb, only in-frame clones are kept and a portion is missing. The data hold about 220,000 clones, with around 84% observed a single time. The sample taken for sequencing was peripheral blood. These receptor sequences come from a man aged 25-45 years with active or convalescent COVID-19.

This chain joins TRBV28 and TRBJ2-4; tentatively, D is TRBD1 (6 bases). The V and J ends lost 3 bases and 0 bases respectively, with 15 bases between them. Germline V gene sequence: CDR1 MDHEN, CDR2 SYDVKM. The CDR3 is 17 residues long. CDR3 region: CASSLPAQGRAKNIQYF. CDR3 nucleotides: TGTGCCAGCAGTTTGCCCGCCCAGGGGAGAGCCAAAAACATTCAGTACTTC.

In this sample, this clone turned up many times. The J gene is TRBJ2-1, the V gene TRBV19; 8 positions agree with TRBD2. V was clipped by 4 bases and J by 12 bases; unmatched bases: 14. The germline V gene encodes CDR1 LNHDA and CDR2 SQIVND (reference sequence). The CDR3 is made up of 15 amino acids. CDR3 DNA sequence: TGTGCCAGTAGTAGGGAACTAGCGGCCCCCCTACGGCAGTTCTTC. It encodes CASSRELAAPLRQFF.

The chain carries TRBV2 and TRBJ1-4; 8 nucleotides agree with TRBD1. The CDR3 contains 14 residues. Trimming removed 6 bases from V and 6 bases from J; junction bases left unmatched: 6. Germline V gene lookup returns CDR1 SNHLY and CDR2 FYNNEI. The CDR3 nucleotides read TGTGCCAGCAGCGCGACAGGGGCCGATGAAAAACTGTTTTTT. Translated: CASSATGADEKLFF.

The chain carries TRBV6-2 or TRBV6-3 and TRBJ2-1; TRBD2 might be the D (6 bases). The CDR3 covers 16 residues. The germline gives CDR1 MNHEY, CDR2 SVGEGT. V lost 5 bases and J lost 2, with 16 bases in between. CDR3 DNA sequence: TGTGCCAGCAGTACCTGGGAGCGGGTCACCTACAATGAGCAGTTCTTC. It yields the protein CASSTWERVTYNEQFF.

The V and J genes are TRBV27 and TRBJ2-7, with unresolved D. The CDR3 is 14 amino acids. Germline V CDR1 and CDR2: MNHEY, SMNVEV (reference sequence). Trimming pared 5 bases from V and 5 bases from J, leaving 16 bases between. The CDR3 DNA sequence: TGTGCCAGCAGTCCCCTCCCGTCCCGAGACGAGCAGTACTTC. Amino acids: CASSPLPSRDEQYF.

As regards this clone: Other DNA sequences of this sample code for an identical CDR3. The rearrangement joins TRBV6-5 to TRBJ1-5; 8 nucleotides agree with TRBD1. The V gene end was trimmed by 6 bases and the J gene end by 3 bases; junction bases not matched to a gene: 7. The CDR3 extends over 15 amino acids. The germline CDR1 and CDR2 sequences are MNHEY and SVGAGI. The CDR3 sequence: CASSPGTGLNQPQHF. CDR3 DNA sequence: TGTGCCAGCAGCCCCGGGACAGGCCTCAATCAGCCCCAGCATTTT.

The rearrangement uses TRBV18 and TRBJ2-7; D gene uncertain. Per germline, CDR1 KGHSH and CDR2 LQKENI. V was trimmed by 6 bases and J by 6 bases, leaving 18 bases between them. The CDR3 totals 14 residues. The CDR3 DNA reads TGTGCCAGCTCGGATCCGGGTGACCGGGTCGAGCAGTACTTC. It encodes CASSDPGDRVEQYF.

This chain's CDR3 is CASSQNLEGVNTEAFF. The CDR3 nucleotides are TGCGCCAGCAGCCAGAACTTGGAGGGAGTGAACACTGAAGCTTTCTTT. The chain joins TRBV4-3 to TRBJ1-1; D not resolved. V was shortened by 3 bases and J by 0 bases, with 14 bases between the two germline ends. Germline lookup yields CDR1 LGHNA and CDR2 YSLEER. The CDR3 runs 16 residues.

The table lists this clone with a few counts. The chain has TRBV5-4 and TRBJ2-7, with TRBD2 matching 12 bases. Germline CDR1 SGHNT, CDR2 YYREEE (reference sequence). V dropped 0 bases and J dropped 2; count of bases not matched to a gene: 6. This CDR3 spans 17 amino acids. CDR3: CASSLALAGGSAYEQYF. In DNA, the CDR3 is TGTGCCAGCAGCTTGGCACTAGCGGGAGGATCGGCCTACGAGCAGTACTTC.

The chain couples TRBV5-1 to TRBJ2-5; 13 bases align to TRBD2. With 0 bases clipped from V and 2 bases from J, the junction kept 1 base outside the gene matches. The CDR3 length is 16 residues. The germline V gene has CDR1 SGHRS and CDR2 YFSETQ. The CDR3 loop is CASSLALAGGQETQYF. The DNA for the CDR3 is TGCGCCAGCAGCTTGGCACTAGCGGGGGGGCAAGAGACCCAGTACTTC.

The chain combines TRBV19 with TRBJ1-5; 8 bases fit TRBD1. Germline CDR1 and CDR2: LNHDA and SQIVND (reference sequence). CDR3 length: 15 residues. The junction had 6 bases not matched to a gene; V was cut back by 5 bases and J by 3 bases. DNA for the CDR3: TGTGCCAGTAGTCCGGGACAGGCGCCCAATCAGCCCCAGCATTTT. This sequence encodes CASSPGQAPNQPQHF.

The chain links TRBV5-1 to TRBJ1-2; 7 nucleotides align to TRBD1. Unmatched junction bases numbered 2, after V lost 0 bases and J lost 3 bases. The CDR3 runs to 14 residues. Germline loops: CDR1 SGHRS, CDR2 YFSETQ. The CDR3 coding sequence is TGCGCCAGCAGCTTGGTTGGGACAGACTATGGCTACACCTTC. Translating gives CASSLVGTDYGYTF.

The chain carries TRBV10-2 and TRBJ2-5, with D tentatively TRBD2 (6 bases). Looked up from germline, CDR1 is WSHSY and CDR2 is SAAADI. This CDR3 has 14 residues. Deletions cut 8 bases from V and 2 bases from J, with 15 bases between. The CDR3 DNA sequence: TGCGCCAGCGGGAGTAAGAGCGGGCAAGAGACCCAGTACTTC. This codes for CASGSKSGQETQYF.

V usage is TRBV28 and J usage is TRBJ1-2; D call uncertain. CDR3 length equals 15 residues. The germline V gene encodes CDR1 MDHEN and CDR2 SYDVKM. The V gene lost 2 bases and the J gene lost 2 bases, with 12 bases spanning the gap. The CDR3 loop is CASSLGPNGNYGYTF. CDR3 in DNA: TGTGCCAGCAGTTTAGGCCCTAACGGGAACTATGGCTACACCTTC.

CDR3 nucleotide sequence: TGTGCCTGGAGCCAGGGACAGGGTTACGATACGCAGTATTTT. It specifies CAWSQGQGYDTQYF. V is TRBV30 and J is TRBJ2-3; 9 nucleotides agree with TRBD1. Looked up from germline, CDR1 is GTSNPN and CDR2 is SVGIG (reference sequence). This CDR3 is 14 amino acids long. The J segment lost 6 bases and the V segment lost 3 bases, leaving 7 bases of the junction unmatched.

The genes are TRBV7-9 and TRBJ2-2, with D perhaps matching TRBD2 (6 bases). The germline V gene has CDR1 SEHNR and CDR2 FQNEAQ (reference sequence). Trimming stripped 5 bases from V and 5 bases from J, with 12 bases between. The CDR3 runs 14 residues. The CDR3 is CASSNPSGTGELFF. In DNA, the CDR3 is TGTGCCAGCAGCAATCCAAGCGGGACCGGGGAGCTGTTTTTT.

In its sample, this clone was seen once. The chain is built from TRBV6-1 and TRBJ2-7; 9 nucleotides align to TRBD2. V trimming: 2 bases; J trimming: 0 bases; junction bases outside the gene matches: 5. Germline-derived CDR1 and CDR2 are MNHNS and SASEGT. The CDR3 length is 16 residues. The CDR3 DNA reads as TGTGCCAGCAGTGAATATGGGCGGGAGGGCTCCTACGAGCAGTACTTC. Translating gives CASSEYGREGSYEQYF.

The chain is built from TRBV12-3 or TRBV12-4 and TRBJ2-3; D not certain. The CDR3 has 13 amino acids. V was cut by 1 base and J by 1 base, with 3 bases left in between. CDR3 amino acids: CASSLVGTDTQYF. The CDR3 nucleotides read TGTGCCAGCAGTTTAGTCGGCACAGATACGCAGTATTTT.

J is TRBJ2-3 and V is TRBV27; no clear D. The V gene lost 6 bases and the J gene lost 2 bases, with 18 bases spanning the gap. CDR3 size: 16 residues. Germline V lookup: CDR1 MNHEY, CDR2 SMNVEV (reference sequence). CDR3 sequence: CASSTPVAITTDTQYF. The DNA of the CDR3 is TGTGCCAGCAGCACGCCGGTCGCCATAACCACAGATACGCAGTATTTT.

J is TRBJ2-3 and V is TRBV18; 7 nucleotides align to TRBD1. The CDR3 has 17 amino acids. CDR1 and CDR2 from the germline V gene are KGHSH and LQKENI. The junction had 13 bases not matched to a gene; V was cut back by 3 bases and J by 4 bases. CDR3 amino acids: CASSPIPKTTGADTQYF. As DNA, the CDR3 is TGTGCCAGCTCACCTATTCCGAAGACTACAGGGGCAGATACGCAGTATTTT.